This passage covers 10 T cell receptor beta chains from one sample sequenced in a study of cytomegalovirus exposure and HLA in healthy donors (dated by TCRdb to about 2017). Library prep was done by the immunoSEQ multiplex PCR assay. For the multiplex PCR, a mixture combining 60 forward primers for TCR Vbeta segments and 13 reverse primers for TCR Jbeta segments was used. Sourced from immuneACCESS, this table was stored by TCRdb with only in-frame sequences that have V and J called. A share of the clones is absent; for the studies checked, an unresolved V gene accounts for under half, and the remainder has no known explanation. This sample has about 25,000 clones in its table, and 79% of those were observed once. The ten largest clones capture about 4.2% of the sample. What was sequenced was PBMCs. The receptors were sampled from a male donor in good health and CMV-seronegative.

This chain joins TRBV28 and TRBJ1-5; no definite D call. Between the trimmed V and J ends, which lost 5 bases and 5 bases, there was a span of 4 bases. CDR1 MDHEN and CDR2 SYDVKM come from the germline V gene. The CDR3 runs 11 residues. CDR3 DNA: TGTGCCAGCAGTCATGATCAGCCCCAGCATTTT. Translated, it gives CASSHDQPQHF. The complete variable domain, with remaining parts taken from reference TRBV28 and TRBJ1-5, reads DVKVTQSSRYLVKRTGEKVFLECVQDMDHENMFWYRQDPGLGLRLIYFSYDVKMKEKGDIPEGYSVSREKKERFSLILESASTNQTSMYLCASSHDQPQHFGDGTRLSIL.

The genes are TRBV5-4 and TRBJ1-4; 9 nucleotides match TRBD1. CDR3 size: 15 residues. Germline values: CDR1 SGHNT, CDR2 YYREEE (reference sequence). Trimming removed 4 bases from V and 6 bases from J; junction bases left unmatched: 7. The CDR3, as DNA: TGTGCCAGCAGCACCAACCGGGACAGGGATGAAAAACTGTTTTTT. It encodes CASSTNRDRDEKLFF.

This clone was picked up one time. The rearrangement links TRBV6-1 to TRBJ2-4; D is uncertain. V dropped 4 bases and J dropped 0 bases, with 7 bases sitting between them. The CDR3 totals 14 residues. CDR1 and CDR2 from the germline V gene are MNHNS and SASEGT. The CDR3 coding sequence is TGTGCCAGCAGTGTCTCCCTAGCCAAAAACATTCAGTACTTC. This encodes CASSVSLAKNIQYF.

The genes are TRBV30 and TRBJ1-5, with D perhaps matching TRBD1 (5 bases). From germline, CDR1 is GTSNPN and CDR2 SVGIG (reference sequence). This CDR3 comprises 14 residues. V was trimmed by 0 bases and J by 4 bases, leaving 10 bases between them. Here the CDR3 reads CAWSVQTENQPQHF. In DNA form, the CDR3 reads TGTGCCTGGAGTGTACAGACAGAAAATCAGCCCCAGCATTTT. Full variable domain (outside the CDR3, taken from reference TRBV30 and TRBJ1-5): SQTIHQWPATLVQPVGSPLSLECTVEGTSNPNLYWYRQAAGRGLQLLFYSVGIGQISSEVPQNLSASRPQDRQFILSSKKLLLSDSGFYLCAWSVQTENQPQHFGDGTRLSIL.

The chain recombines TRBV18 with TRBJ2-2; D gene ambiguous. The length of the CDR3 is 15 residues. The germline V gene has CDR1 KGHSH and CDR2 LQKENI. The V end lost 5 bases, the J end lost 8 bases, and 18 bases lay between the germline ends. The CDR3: CASSVRRSEEGELFF. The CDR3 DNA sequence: TGTGCCAGCTCAGTTCGCCGATCTGAGGAAGGGGAGCTGTTTTTT.

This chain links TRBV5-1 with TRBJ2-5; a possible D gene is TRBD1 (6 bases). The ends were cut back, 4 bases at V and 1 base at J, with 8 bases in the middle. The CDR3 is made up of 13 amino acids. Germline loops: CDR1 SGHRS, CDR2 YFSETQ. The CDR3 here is CASSQGFQETQYF. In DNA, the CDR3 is TGCGCCAGCAGCCAGGGGTTCCAAGAGACCCAGTACTTC.

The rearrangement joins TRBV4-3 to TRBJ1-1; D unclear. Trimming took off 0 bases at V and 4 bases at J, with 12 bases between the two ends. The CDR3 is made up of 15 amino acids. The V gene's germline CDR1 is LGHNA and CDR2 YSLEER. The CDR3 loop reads CASSQESSPGTEAFF. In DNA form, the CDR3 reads TGCGCCAGCAGCCAAGAATCATCCCCAGGCACTGAAGCTTTCTTT.

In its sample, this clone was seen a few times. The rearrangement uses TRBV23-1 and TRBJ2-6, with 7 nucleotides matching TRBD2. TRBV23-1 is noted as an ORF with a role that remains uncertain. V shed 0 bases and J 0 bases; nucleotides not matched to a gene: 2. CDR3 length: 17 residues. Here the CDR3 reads CASSQSKRGSGANVLTF. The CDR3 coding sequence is TGCGCCAGCAGTCAATCGAAGCGGGGCTCTGGGGCCAACGTCCTGACTTTC.

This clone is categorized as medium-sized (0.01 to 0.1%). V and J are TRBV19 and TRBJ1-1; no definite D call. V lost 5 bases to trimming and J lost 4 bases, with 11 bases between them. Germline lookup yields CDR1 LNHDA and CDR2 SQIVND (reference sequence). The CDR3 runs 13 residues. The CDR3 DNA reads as TGTGCCAGTAGTCCCTTATACATCACTGAAGCTTTCTTT. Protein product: CASSPLYITEAFF.

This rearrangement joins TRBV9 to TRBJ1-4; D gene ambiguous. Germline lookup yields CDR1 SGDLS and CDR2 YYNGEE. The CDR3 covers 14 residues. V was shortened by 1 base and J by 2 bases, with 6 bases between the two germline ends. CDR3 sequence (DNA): TGTGCCAGCAGCGTAATGGCCACTAATGAAAAACTGTTTTTT. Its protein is CASSVMATNEKLFF.